Listed here is a single TCR beta chain. Its target is not known. Some clones are missing from TCRdb's copy, which holds only in-frame ones; the method was immunoSEQ multiplex PCR. Among 100,000 or so clones listed, around nine tenths were seen once. Healthy donors had no documented immune events, such as infections, while sampled. Germline loops: CDR1 SGHDN, CDR2 FVKESK. The CDR3 spans 13 residues. The V gene end was trimmed by 5 bases and the J gene end by 6 bases; junction bases not matched to a gene: 3. The sample belongs to a study of identifying expanded T cells in peripheral blood. The study, taken as a whole, reports: Approximately 1.1 clones differed between technical replicates, versus around 16 and 19 over time.

Material: blood. This chain links TRBV14 with TRBJ2-7, with 11 nucleotides matching TRBD1. The clonotype originates from a person aged 18 to 70 in good health. CDR3 protein: CASSGQGAGEQYF. The DNA for the CDR3 is TGTGCCAGCAGCGGACAGGGGGCGGGCGAGCAGTACTTC.